This T cell receptor beta chain was recorded in a study of vaccination and CD4 T cells after COVID-19. About the study: SARS-CoV-2 had been detected by nasal swab PCR in convalescent patients; under 10 were mild, one severe. Samples were taken after vaccination, a median of roughly 72 days after dose two, with a range of 14 to 241. Regarding the study as a whole: A median about 90% of convalescent patients' SARS-CoV-2-reactive clones emerged only after vaccination.

Oncomine TCR Beta short-read sequencing was applied to DNA from cultured CD4+ T cells. TCRdb reanalysed the PCR reads using MiXCR and keeps one entry per CDR3 protein. Among fewer than 15,000 distinct CDR3 sequences listed, 55% to 65% were seen once. Comments on this clonotype: Its target is not known.

The sample's treatment: roughly ten-day PBMC culture with coronavirus spike peptide pools or control peptides (ViraFEST assay). Positive PCR tests came between March and December 2020, ahead of the US Alpha, Beta and Delta variants. Sequencing was performed on CD4+ T cells from blood, cultured in vitro, taken before SARS-CoV-2 vaccination. The TCR originated in a human donor who had recovered from COVID-19.

CDR3 region: CASSPKDRLYTEAFF. The CDR3 DNA reads TGTGCCAGCAGCCCGAAGGACAGATTGTACACTGAAGCTTTCTTT. The gene calls are TRBV7-8 and TRBJ1-1; a possible D gene is TRBD1 (6 bases). Trimming cost V 5 bases and J 3 bases, with 16 bases left between them. The CDR3 consists of 15 residues. Germline CDR1 reads SGHVS; CDR2 reads FQNEAQ.